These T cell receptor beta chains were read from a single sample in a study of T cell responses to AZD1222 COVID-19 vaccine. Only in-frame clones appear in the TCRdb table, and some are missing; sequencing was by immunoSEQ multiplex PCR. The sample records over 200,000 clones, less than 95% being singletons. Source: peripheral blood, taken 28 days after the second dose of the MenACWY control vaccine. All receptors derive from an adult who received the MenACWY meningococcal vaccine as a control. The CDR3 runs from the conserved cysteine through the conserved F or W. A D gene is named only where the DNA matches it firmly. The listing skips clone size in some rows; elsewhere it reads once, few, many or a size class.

cdr3_aa: CASSLEGQGPRSGNTIYF
cdr3_nt: TGTGCCAGCAGCTTAGAAGGGCAGGGCCCCAGGTCTGGAAACACCATATATTTT
clone_size: NA
d_call: NA
cdr3_length: 18
v_call: TRBV7-6
j_call: TRBJ1-3

cdr3_aa: CASSSGAGLGTGELFF
cdr3_nt: TGCGCCAGCAGCTCGGGAGCGGGCCTGGGGACCGGGGAGCTGTTTTTT
clone_size: NA
d_call: NA
cdr3_length: 16
v_call: TRBV5-1
j_call: TRBJ2-2

cdr3_aa: CASNGRGGDADTQYF
cdr3_nt: TGTGCGTCTAACGGGCGCGGGGGGGACGCAGATACGCAGTATTTT
clone_size: NA
d_call: TRBD2
cdr3_length: 15
v_call: TRBV7-2
j_call: TRBJ2-3

cdr3_aa: CASSPKAGRGTDEQFF
cdr3_nt: TGTGCCAGCAGCCCTAAAGCGGGCAGGGGTACCGATGAGCAGTTCTTC
clone_size: NA
d_call: NA
cdr3_length: 16
v_call: TRBV11-2
j_call: TRBJ2-1

cdr3_aa: CASSQAGQRLYEQYF
cdr3_nt: TGTGCCAGCAGCCAAGCGGGACAGAGACTCTACGAGCAGTACTTC
clone_size: NA
d_call: NA
cdr3_length: 15
v_call: TRBV6-2/TRBV6-3
j_call: TRBJ2-7

cdr3_aa: CAIQTSGGQPQHF
cdr3_nt: TGTGCCATCCAGACATCAGGGGGGCAGCCCCAGCATTTT
clone_size: NA
d_call: TRBD1
cdr3_length: 13
v_call: TRBV10-3
j_call: TRBJ1-5

cdr3_aa: CASSSNPQGASYEQYF
cdr3_nt: TGCGCCAGCAGTTCAAACCCGCAGGGGGCATCCTACGAGCAGTACTTC
clone_size: NA
d_call: TRBD1
cdr3_length: 16
v_call: TRBV5-1
j_call: TRBJ2-7

cdr3_aa: CASSLAASYNEQFF
cdr3_nt: TGTGCCAGCAGTTTGGCAGCTTCCTACAATGAGCAGTTCTTC
clone_size: few
d_call: NA
cdr3_length: 14
v_call: TRBV6-2/TRBV6-3
j_call: TRBJ2-1

cdr3_aa: CASSRKGAMNTEAFF
cdr3_nt: TGTGCCAGCAGCCGGAAGGGGGCAATGAACACTGAAGCTTTCTTT
clone_size: NA
d_call: TRBD1
cdr3_length: 15
v_call: TRBV11-2
j_call: TRBJ1-1

cdr3_aa: CASSYSKSRIEAFF
cdr3_nt: TGTGCCAGCAGTTACTCGAAAAGCAGGATAGAAGCTTTCTTT
clone_size: NA
d_call: NA
cdr3_length: 14
v_call: TRBV6-5
j_call: TRBJ1-1

cdr3_aa: CASSRSQGVHNQPQHF
cdr3_nt: TGTGCCAGCAGCCGGTCGCAGGGGGTCCACAATCAGCCCCAGCATTTT
clone_size: NA
d_call: TRBD1
cdr3_length: 16
v_call: TRBV2
j_call: TRBJ1-5

cdr3_aa: CASSLGASSSDEQYF
cdr3_nt: TGTGCCAGCAGCTTAGGGGCCAGTAGTTCAGACGAGCAGTACTTC
clone_size: NA
d_call: NA
cdr3_length: 15
v_call: TRBV7-2
j_call: TRBJ2-7

cdr3_aa: CASSVLQGGNYGYTF
cdr3_nt: TGTGCCAGCAGCGTCCTCCAGGGGGGGAACTATGGCTACACCTTC
clone_size: NA
d_call: TRBD1
cdr3_length: 15
v_call: TRBV9
j_call: TRBJ1-2

cdr3_aa: CASNRQREFHNEQFF
cdr3_nt: TGTGCCAGCAACCGACAGCGGGAGTTTCACAATGAGCAGTTCTTC
clone_size: NA
d_call: NA
cdr3_length: 15
v_call: TRBV21-1
j_call: TRBJ2-1

cdr3_aa: CASSLADGNSPLHF
cdr3_nt: TGCGCCAGCAGCTTGGCCGACGGTAATTCACCCCTCCACTTT
clone_size: NA
d_call: NA
cdr3_length: 14
v_call: TRBV5-1
j_call: TRBJ1-6

cdr3_aa: CASSPDRGHYEQYF
cdr3_nt: TGTGCCAGCAGCCCCGACAGGGGGCACTACGAGCAGTACTTC
clone_size: NA
d_call: TRBD1
cdr3_length: 14
v_call: TRBV11-2
j_call: TRBJ2-7

cdr3_aa: CASSFILDRGMETQYF
cdr3_nt: TGTGCCAGCAGTTTCATTCTGGACAGGGGGATGGAGACCCAGTACTTC
clone_size: NA
d_call: TRBD1
cdr3_length: 16
v_call: TRBV28
j_call: TRBJ2-5

cdr3_aa: CASRTASGDSYEQYF
cdr3_nt: TGTGCCAGCAGGACTGCTAGCGGGGACTCCTACGAGCAGTACTTC
clone_size: NA
d_call: TRBD2
cdr3_length: 15
v_call: TRBV3-1/TRBV3-2
j_call: TRBJ2-7

cdr3_aa: CASSSARAGVGHEQFF
cdr3_nt: TGTGCCAGCAGCTCAGCTCGAGCGGGGGTGGGTCATGAGCAGTTCTTC
clone_size: NA
d_call: NA
cdr3_length: 16
v_call: TRBV21-1
j_call: TRBJ2-1

cdr3_aa: CAWTSAPWTEAFF
cdr3_nt: TGTGCCTGGACCAGCGCGCCCTGGACTGAAGCTTTCTTT
clone_size: NA
d_call: NA
cdr3_length: 13
v_call: TRBV30
j_call: TRBJ1-1

cdr3_aa: CSVEIQGAGWQFF
cdr3_nt: TGCAGCGTTGAAATACAGGGGGCGGGATGGCAGTTCTTC
clone_size: NA
d_call: TRBD1
cdr3_length: 13
v_call: TRBV29-1
j_call: TRBJ2-1

cdr3_aa: CATSDLWGGTDTQYF
cdr3_nt: TGTGCCACCAGTGATTTATGGGGGGGCACAGATACGCAGTATTTT
clone_size: once
d_call: NA
cdr3_length: 15
v_call: TRBV24-1
j_call: TRBJ2-3

cdr3_aa: CASSDSISGLPPPATDTQYF
cdr3_nt: TGTGCCAGCAGTGATTCCATCTCGGGACTACCCCCCCCGGCCACAGATACGCAGTATTTT
clone_size: NA
d_call: TRBD2
cdr3_length: 20
v_call: TRBV2
j_call: TRBJ2-3

cdr3_aa: CASSLSLAPTDTQYF
cdr3_nt: TGCGCCAGCAGCTTGAGCCTAGCTCCGACAGATACGCAGTATTTT
clone_size: NA
d_call: NA
cdr3_length: 15
v_call: TRBV5-1
j_call: TRBJ2-3

cdr3_aa: CASSQNFLGRGLEAFF
cdr3_nt: TGTGCCAGCAGCCAAAACTTTTTGGGACGGGGCCTTGAAGCTTTCTTT
clone_size: NA
d_call: NA
cdr3_length: 16
v_call: TRBV3-1/TRBV3-2
j_call: TRBJ1-1

cdr3_aa: CASTPSSIVGSYNEQFF
cdr3_nt: TGTGCCAGTACCCCCTCTTCTATCGTGGGCTCCTACAATGAGCAGTTCTTC
clone_size: NA
d_call: NA
cdr3_length: 17
v_call: TRBV19
j_call: TRBJ2-1

cdr3_aa: CASAGTNTDTQYF
cdr3_nt: TGTGCCAGTGCCGGGACTAACACAGATACGCAGTATTTT
clone_size: NA
d_call: TRBD2
cdr3_length: 13
v_call: TRBV6-4
j_call: TRBJ2-3

cdr3_aa: CASSVTTRDRTMNTEAFF
cdr3_nt: TGTGCCAGCAGTGTCACTACAAGGGACAGGACTATGAACACTGAAGCTTTCTTT
clone_size: NA
d_call: TRBD1
cdr3_length: 18
v_call: TRBV6-1
j_call: TRBJ1-1

cdr3_aa: CASATVVSAGYTF
cdr3_nt: TGTGCCAGCGCGACAGTTGTTTCCGCGGGCTACACCTTC
clone_size: NA
d_call: NA
cdr3_length: 13
v_call: TRBV19
j_call: TRBJ1-2

cdr3_aa: CASSPDFSRNTIYF
cdr3_nt: TGTGCCAGCTCACCTGACTTTAGTCGAAACACCATATATTTT
clone_size: once
d_call: NA
cdr3_length: 14
v_call: TRBV18
j_call: TRBJ1-3

cdr3_aa: CASSIAGSSYNEQFF
cdr3_nt: TGTGCCAGTAGTATAGCGGGGTCCTCCTACAATGAGCAGTTCTTC
clone_size: NA
d_call: NA
cdr3_length: 15
v_call: TRBV19
j_call: TRBJ2-1

cdr3_aa: CASSLQSSYEQYF
cdr3_nt: TGTGCCAGCAGCTTGCAAAGCTCCTACGAGCAGTACTTC
clone_size: NA
d_call: NA
cdr3_length: 13
v_call: TRBV7-2
j_call: TRBJ2-7

cdr3_aa: CASSTGLAVREQFF
cdr3_nt: TGTGCCAGCAGTACGGGACTAGCGGTCCGCGAGCAGTTCTTC
clone_size: NA
d_call: TRBD2
cdr3_length: 14
v_call: TRBV19
j_call: TRBJ2-1

cdr3_aa: CASRGDSYQPQHF
cdr3_nt: TGTGCCAGCCGTGGTGACAGCTATCAGCCCCAGCATTTT
clone_size: NA
d_call: NA
cdr3_length: 13
v_call: TRBV19
j_call: TRBJ1-5

cdr3_aa: CASSLSGAGRGTNEKLFF
cdr3_nt: TGCGCCAGCAGCTTGTCGGGGGCAGGGAGAGGAACTAATGAAAAACTGTTTTTT
clone_size: NA
d_call: NA
cdr3_length: 18
v_call: TRBV5-1
j_call: TRBJ1-4

cdr3_aa: CASSAEIVDTQYF
cdr3_nt: TGTGCCAGCAGCGCCGAGATCGTCGATACGCAGTATTTT
clone_size: NA
d_call: NA
cdr3_length: 13
v_call: TRBV9
j_call: TRBJ2-3

cdr3_aa: CASSFASGGTGTDTQYF
cdr3_nt: TGTGCCAGCAGCTTCGCTAGCGGGGGGACAGGCACAGATACGCAGTATTTT
clone_size: NA
d_call: TRBD2
cdr3_length: 17
v_call: TRBV7-9
j_call: TRBJ2-3

cdr3_aa: CASSSRDRVSHEQYF
cdr3_nt: TGTGCCAGCAGTTCCAGGGACAGGGTGTCACACGAGCAGTACTTC
clone_size: NA
d_call: TRBD1
cdr3_length: 15
v_call: TRBV28
j_call: TRBJ2-7

cdr3_aa: CANAYRGRLCYEQYF
cdr3_nt: TGTGCCAACGCCTACAGGGGGAGACTGTGCTACGAGCAGTACTTC
clone_size: NA
d_call: TRBD1
cdr3_length: 15
v_call: TRBV9
j_call: TRBJ2-7

cdr3_aa: CASRKTPYEQYF
cdr3_nt: TGTGCCAGCAGGAAGACGCCCTACGAGCAGTACTTC
clone_size: NA
d_call: NA
cdr3_length: 12
v_call: TRBV27
j_call: TRBJ2-7

cdr3_aa: CASSDRGVQPQHF
cdr3_nt: TGTGCCAGCAGCGATAGGGGGGTACAGCCCCAGCATTTT
clone_size: few
d_call: NA
cdr3_length: 13
v_call: TRBV7-9
j_call: TRBJ1-5

cdr3_aa: CSVGTGVANYGYTF
cdr3_nt: TGCAGCGTGGGAACAGGGGTCGCTAACTATGGCTACACCTTC
clone_size: NA
d_call: TRBD1
cdr3_length: 14
v_call: TRBV29-1
j_call: TRBJ1-2

cdr3_aa: CASSQGDGTEYNEQFF
cdr3_nt: TGTGCCAGCAGCCAGGGGGATGGGACAGAGTACAATGAGCAGTTCTTC
clone_size: NA
d_call: TRBD1
cdr3_length: 16
v_call: TRBV4-2
j_call: TRBJ2-1

cdr3_aa: CAWSSGSFDSEQYF
cdr3_nt: TGTGCCTGGAGTAGCGGCAGTTTTGATTCCGAGCAGTACTTC
clone_size: NA
d_call: NA
cdr3_length: 14
v_call: TRBV30
j_call: TRBJ2-7